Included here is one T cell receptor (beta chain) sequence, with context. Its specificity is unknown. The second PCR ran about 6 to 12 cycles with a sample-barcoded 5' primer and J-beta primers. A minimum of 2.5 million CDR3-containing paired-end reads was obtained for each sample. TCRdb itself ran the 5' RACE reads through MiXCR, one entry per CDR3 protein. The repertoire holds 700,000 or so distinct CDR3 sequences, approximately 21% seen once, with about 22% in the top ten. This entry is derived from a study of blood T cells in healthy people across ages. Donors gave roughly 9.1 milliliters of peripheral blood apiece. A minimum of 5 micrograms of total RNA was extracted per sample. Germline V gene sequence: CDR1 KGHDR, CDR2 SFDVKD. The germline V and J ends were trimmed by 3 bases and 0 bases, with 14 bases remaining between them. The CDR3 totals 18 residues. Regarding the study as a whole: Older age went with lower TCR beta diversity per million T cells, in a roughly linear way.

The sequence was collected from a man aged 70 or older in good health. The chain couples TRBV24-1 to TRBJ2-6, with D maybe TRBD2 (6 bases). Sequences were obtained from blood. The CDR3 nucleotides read TGTGCCACCAGTGATCATCGGACTACTTACTCTGGGGCCAACGTCCTGACTTTC. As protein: CATSDHRTTYSGANVLTF.